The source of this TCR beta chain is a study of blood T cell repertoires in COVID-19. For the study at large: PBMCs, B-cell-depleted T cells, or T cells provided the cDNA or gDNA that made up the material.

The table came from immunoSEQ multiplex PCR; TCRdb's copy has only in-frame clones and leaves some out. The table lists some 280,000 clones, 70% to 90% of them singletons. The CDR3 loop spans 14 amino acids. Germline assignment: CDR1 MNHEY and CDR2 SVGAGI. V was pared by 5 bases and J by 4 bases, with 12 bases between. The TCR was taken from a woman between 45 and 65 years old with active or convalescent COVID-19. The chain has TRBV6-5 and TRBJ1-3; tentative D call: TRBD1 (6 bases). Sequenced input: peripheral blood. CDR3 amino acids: CASSPGTTGNTIYF. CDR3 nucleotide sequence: TGTGCCAGCAGTCCGGGGACAACAGGAAACACCATATATTTT.